A single T cell receptor beta chain is shown here with its context. Its antigen remains unknown. The CDR3 has 13 amino acids. CDR1 and CDR2 (germline): SEHNR, FQNEAQ (reference sequence). V lost 6 bases, J lost 2 bases, and 1 base stayed unmatched. Profiling relied on immunoSEQ multiplex PCR, and the TCRdb table lists in-frame clones only, not all of them. The sample contains more than 100,000 clones, 90% of which appear only once. This entry belongs to a study of T cell responses to AZD1222 COVID-19 vaccine. Study-level results: Reportedly, nearly half of unique spike TCRs recognized epitopes outside B.1.351/B.1.1.7 mutations. Recipients of AZD1222 seropositive at baseline numbered only five or six.

The source is an adult in good health. This sample comprised peripheral blood, obtained on day 0 of AZD1222 vaccination. The chain uses TRBV7-9 and TRBJ2-3, with 8 nucleotides matching TRBD2. CDR3 sequence (DNA): TGTGCCAGCAGGGGACTAGACACAGATACGCAGTATTTT. Amino acids: CASRGLDTDTQYF.